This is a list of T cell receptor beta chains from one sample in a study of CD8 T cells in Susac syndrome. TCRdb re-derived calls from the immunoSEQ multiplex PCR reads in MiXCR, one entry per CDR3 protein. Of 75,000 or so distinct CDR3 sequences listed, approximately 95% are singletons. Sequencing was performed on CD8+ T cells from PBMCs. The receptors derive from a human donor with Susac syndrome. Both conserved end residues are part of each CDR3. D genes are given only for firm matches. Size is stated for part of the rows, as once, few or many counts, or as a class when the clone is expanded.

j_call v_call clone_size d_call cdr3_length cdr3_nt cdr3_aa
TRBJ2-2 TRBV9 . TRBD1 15 TGTGCCAGCAGCATAAACGGACAGGAGGTCGGGGAGCTGTTTTTT CASSINGQEVGELFF
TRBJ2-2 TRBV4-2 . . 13 TGTGCCAGCAGCCCGCGGACTCTCGGGGAGCTGTTTTTT CASSPRTLGELFF
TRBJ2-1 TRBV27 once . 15 TGTGCCAGCAGTTTATCGGGTGATACCTACAATGAGCAGTTCTTC CASSLSGDTYNEQFF
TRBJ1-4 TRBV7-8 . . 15 TGTGCCAGCAGGGACCGAGGGGCAACTAATGAAAAACTGTTTTTT CASRDRGATNEKLFF
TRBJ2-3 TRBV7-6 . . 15 TGTGCCAGCAGCTTAGCGTCCTCGGGGGCAGATACGCAGTATTTT CASSLASSGADTQYF
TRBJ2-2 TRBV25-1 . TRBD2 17 TGTGCCAGCAGTGACCCTAGCGGGGGCCTGAACACCGGGGAGCTGTTTTTT CASSDPSGGLNTGELFF
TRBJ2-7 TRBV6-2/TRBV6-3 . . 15 TGTGCCAGCAGTTACTCATCGGGCGAGACCTACGAGCAGTACTTC CASSYSSGETYEQYF
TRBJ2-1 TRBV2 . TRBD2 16 TGTGCCAGCAGCGCGGGGGAGTCAATAGCCTACAATGAGCAGTTCTTC CASSAGESIAYNEQFF
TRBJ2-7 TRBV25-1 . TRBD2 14 TGTGCCAGCACATCAGCGGGACTCCCTTACGAGCAGTACTTC CASTSAGLPYEQYF
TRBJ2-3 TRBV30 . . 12 TGTGCCTGGGTAGACTACACAGATACGCAGTATTTT CAWVDYTDTQYF
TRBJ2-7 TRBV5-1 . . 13 TGCGCCAGCAGCGCGGCCGGGACAAGTGAGCAGTACTTC CASSAAGTSEQYF
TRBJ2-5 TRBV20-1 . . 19 TGCAGTGCTCCGCCTGGGACCGACCTACTAGTCTTACAGTATGGGACCCAGTACTTC CSAPPGTDLLVLQYGTQYF
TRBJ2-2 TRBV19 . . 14 TGTGCCAGTAGTATCAGGGGCGACACCGGGGAGCTGTTTTTT CASSIRGDTGELFF
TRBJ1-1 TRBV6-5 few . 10 TGTGCCAGCAGCGCCGGGGAAGCTTTCTTT CASSAGEAFF
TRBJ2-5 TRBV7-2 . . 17 TGTGCCAGCAGCCCGGGGGTCCATACAGGGTTACAAGAGACCCAGTACTTC CASSPGVHTGLQETQYF
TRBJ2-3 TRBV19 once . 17 TGTGCCAGTAGTATAAAATTCGGACGGGCCCGCACAGATACGCAGTATTTT CASSIKFGRARTDTQYF
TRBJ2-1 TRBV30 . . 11 TGTGCCTGGAGAGCATACAATGAGCAGTTCTTC CAWRAYNEQFF
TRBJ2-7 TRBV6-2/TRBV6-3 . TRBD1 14 TGTGCCAGCAGTTCCTGGACAGGGGAGTACGAGCAGTACTTC CASSSWTGEYEQYF
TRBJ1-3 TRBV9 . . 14 TGTGCCAGCAGCGTAGCTGGTACCGGAAACACCATATATTTT CASSVAGTGNTIYF
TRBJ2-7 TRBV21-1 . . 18 TGTGCCAGCAGCAGTCTTTTAGGAGTCCCGACAGACCCCTACGAGCAGTACTTC CASSSLLGVPTDPYEQYF
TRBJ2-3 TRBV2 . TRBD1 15 TGTGCCAGCATCTCGGACAGGGCTGGGGCAGATACGCAGTATTTT CASISDRAGADTQYF
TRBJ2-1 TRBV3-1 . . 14 TGTGCCAGCAGCAGGGAAGGCCGCCGTAATGAGCAGTTCTTC CASSREGRRNEQFF
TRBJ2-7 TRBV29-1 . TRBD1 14 TGCAGCGTTGCTATGGGGCCAGGGGGCCGAGAGCAGTACTTC CSVAMGPGGREQYF
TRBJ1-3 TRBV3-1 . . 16 TGTGCCAGCAGCCAAGATAATGAATACTCTGGAAACACCATATATTTT CASSQDNEYSGNTIYF
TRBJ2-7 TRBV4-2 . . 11 TGTGCCAGCAGCCAAGGTTCGAAGCAGTACTTC CASSQGSKQYF
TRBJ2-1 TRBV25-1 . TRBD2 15 TGTGCCAGCAGCCGGCGGGAGGGGTCCTACAATGAGCAGTTCTTC CASSRREGSYNEQFF
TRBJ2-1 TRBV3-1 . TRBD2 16 TGTGCCAGCAGCCAAGATTCACGGGGGGCCTACAATGAGCAGTTCTTC CASSQDSRGAYNEQFF
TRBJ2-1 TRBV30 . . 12 TGTGCCTGGAGTCTGGCGGACAATGAGCAGTTCTTC CAWSLADNEQFF
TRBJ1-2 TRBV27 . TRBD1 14 TGTGCCAGCAGGAGGACAGGGACTGATTATGGCTACACCTTC CASRRTGTDYGYTF
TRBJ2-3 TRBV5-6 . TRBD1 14 TGTGCCAGCAGCCTACAGGGGGAGACAGATACGCAGTATTTT CASSLQGETDTQYF
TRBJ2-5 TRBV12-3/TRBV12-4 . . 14 TGTGCCAGCAGCCTCACAGGAATCCAAGAGACCCAGTACTTC CASSLTGIQETQYF
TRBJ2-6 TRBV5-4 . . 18 TGTGCCAGCAGCCCACAACAGATACTCTTCTCTGGGGCCAACGTCCTGACTTTC CASSPQQILFSGANVLTF
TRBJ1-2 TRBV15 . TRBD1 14 TGTGCCACAGAAACCGGGACAGGGGGCGACGGCTACACCTTC CATETGTGGDGYTF
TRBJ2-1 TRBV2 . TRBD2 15 TGTGCCAGCAGCGAACTAGCGGGGCTACACAATGAGCAGTTCTTC CASSELAGLHNEQFF
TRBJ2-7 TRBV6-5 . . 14 TGTGCCAGCAGTTACTCAGCAGGGATCTACGAGCAGTACTTC CASSYSAGIYEQYF
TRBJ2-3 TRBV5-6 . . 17 TGTGCCAGCAGCTGGCCAGGAGCGGCCCTTAACACAGATACGCAGTATTTT CASSWPGAALNTDTQYF
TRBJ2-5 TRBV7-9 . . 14 TGTGCCAGCAGCTTAAATATAGGGGAAGAGACCCAGTACTTC CASSLNIGEETQYF
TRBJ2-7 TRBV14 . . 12 TGTGCCAGCAGCCAAGTGACTAATGAGCAGTACTTC CASSQVTNEQYF
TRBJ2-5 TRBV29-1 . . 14 TGCAGCACTGGGGCGGGACAGTACCAAGAGACCCAGTACTTC CSTGAGQYQETQYF
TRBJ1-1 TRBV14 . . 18 TGTGCCAGCAGCCAAGATGAGGAAGGCCGCAGGGCGAACACTGAAGCTTTCTTT CASSQDEEGRRANTEAFF
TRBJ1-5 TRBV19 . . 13 TGTGCCAGTAGGGTAACAGGGAATCAGCCCCAGCATTTT CASRVTGNQPQHF
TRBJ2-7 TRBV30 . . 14 TGTGCCTGGAGTTCCATCGGGGGAACCTACGAGCAGTACTTC CAWSSIGGTYEQYF